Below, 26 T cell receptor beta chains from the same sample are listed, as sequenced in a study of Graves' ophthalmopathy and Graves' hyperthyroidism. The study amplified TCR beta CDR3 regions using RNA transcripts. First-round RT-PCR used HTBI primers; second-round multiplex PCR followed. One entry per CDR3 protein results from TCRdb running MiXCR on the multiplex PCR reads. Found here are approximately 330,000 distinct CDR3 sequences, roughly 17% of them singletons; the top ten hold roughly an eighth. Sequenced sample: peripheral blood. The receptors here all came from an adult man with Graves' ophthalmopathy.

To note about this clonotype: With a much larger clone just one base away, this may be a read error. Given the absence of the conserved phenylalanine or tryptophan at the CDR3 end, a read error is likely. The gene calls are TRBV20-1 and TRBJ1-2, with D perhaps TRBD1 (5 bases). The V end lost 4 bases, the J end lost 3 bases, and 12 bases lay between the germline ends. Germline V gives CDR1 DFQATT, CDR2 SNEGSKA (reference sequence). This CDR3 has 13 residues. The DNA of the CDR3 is TGCAGTGCTACCATACCGGGGCACTATGGCTACACCGTC. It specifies CSATIPGHYGYTV.

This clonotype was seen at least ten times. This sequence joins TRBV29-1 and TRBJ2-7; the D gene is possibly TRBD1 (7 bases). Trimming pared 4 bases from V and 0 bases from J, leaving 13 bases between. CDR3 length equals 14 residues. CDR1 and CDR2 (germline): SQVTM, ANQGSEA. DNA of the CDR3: TGCAGCGTTGTTCTCCAGGGGGGCTCCTACGAGCAGTACTTC. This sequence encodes CSVVLQGGSYEQYF.

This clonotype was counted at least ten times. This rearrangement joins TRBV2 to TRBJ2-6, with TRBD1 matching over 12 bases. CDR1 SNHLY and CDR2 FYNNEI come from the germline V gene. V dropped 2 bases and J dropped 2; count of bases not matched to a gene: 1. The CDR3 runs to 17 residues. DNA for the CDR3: TGTGCCAGCAGTGAACGGGACAGGGGGCCTGGGGCCAACGTCCTGACTTTC. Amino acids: CASSERDRGPGANVLTF.

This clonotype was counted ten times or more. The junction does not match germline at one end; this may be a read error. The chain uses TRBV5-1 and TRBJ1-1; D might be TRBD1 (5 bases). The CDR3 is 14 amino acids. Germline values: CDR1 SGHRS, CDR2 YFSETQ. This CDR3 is CASSLGPENTEAFF. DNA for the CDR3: TGTGCCAGCAGCTTGGGGCCAGAGAACACTGAAGCTTTCTTT.

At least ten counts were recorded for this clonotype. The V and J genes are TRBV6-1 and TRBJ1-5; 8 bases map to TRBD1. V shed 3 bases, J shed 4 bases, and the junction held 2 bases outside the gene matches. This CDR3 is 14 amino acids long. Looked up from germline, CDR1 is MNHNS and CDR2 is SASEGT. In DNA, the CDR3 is TGTGCCAGCAGTGAGGACAGGGTAAATCAGCCCCAGCATTTT. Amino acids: CASSEDRVNQPQHF.

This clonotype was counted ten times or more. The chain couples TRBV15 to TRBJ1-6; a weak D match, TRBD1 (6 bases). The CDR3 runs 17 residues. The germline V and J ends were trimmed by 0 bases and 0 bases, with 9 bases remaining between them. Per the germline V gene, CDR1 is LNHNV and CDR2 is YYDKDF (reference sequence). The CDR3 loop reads CATSRDDRNSYNSPLHF. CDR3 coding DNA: TGTGCCACCAGCAGAGACGACAGGAACTCCTATAATTCACCCCTCCACTTT.

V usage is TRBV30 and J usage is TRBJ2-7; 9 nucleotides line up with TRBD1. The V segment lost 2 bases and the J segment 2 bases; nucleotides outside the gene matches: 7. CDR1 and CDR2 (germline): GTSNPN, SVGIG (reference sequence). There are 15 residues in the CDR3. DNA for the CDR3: TGTGCCTGGAGTACAAGGACAGGGGACCCCTACGAGCAGTACTTC. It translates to CAWSTRTGDPYEQYF.

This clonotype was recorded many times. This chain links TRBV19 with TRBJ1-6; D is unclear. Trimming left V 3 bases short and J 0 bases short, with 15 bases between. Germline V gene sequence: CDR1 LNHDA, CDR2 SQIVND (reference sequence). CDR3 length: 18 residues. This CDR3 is CASSIGNPLSSYNSPLHF. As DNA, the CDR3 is TGTGCCAGTAGTATTGGGAATCCTCTGAGCTCCTATAATTCACCCCTCCACTTT.

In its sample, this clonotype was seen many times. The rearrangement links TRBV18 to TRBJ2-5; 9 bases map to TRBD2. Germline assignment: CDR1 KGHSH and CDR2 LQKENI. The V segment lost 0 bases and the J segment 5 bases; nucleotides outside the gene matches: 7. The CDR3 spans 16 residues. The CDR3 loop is CASSPPTAGGRETQYF. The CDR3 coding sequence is TGTGCCAGCTCACCACCGACAGCGGGGGGCCGCGAGACCCAGTACTTC.

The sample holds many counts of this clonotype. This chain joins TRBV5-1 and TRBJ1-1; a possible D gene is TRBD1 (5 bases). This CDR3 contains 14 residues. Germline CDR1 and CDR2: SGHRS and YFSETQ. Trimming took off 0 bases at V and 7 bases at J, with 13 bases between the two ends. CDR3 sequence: CASSLGQMVDEAFF. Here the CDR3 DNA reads TGCGCCAGCAGCTTGGGACAGATGGTAGATGAAGCTTTCTTT.

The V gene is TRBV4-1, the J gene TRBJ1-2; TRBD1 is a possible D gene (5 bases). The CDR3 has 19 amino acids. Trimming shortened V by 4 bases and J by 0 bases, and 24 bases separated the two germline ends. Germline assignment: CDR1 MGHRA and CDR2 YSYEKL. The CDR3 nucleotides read TGCGCCAGCAGCCTAGGGGCGGGGGACCCCGCTCCTTCTAACTATGGCTACACCTTC. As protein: CASSLGAGDPAPSNYGYTF.

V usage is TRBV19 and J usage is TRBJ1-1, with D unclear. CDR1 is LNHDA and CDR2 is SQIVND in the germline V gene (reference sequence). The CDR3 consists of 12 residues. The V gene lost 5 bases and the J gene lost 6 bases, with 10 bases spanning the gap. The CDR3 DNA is TGTGCCAGTAGTTCGACGGGAGCTGAAGCTTTCTTT. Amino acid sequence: CASSSTGAEAFF.

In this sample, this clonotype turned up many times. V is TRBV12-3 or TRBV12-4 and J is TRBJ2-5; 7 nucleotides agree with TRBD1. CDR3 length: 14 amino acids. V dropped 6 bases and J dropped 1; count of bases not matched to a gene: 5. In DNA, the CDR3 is TGTGCCAGCAGGGCCGGGACAGTCCAAGAGACCCAGTACTTC. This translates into CASRAGTVQETQYF.

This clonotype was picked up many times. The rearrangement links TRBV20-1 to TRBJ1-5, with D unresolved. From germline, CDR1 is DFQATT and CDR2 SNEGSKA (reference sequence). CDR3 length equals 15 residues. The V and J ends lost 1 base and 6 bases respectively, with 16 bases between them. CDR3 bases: TGCAGTGCTAGAGTATGGACCGAGGAAAGTCAGCCCCAGCATTTT. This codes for CSARVWTEESQPQHF.

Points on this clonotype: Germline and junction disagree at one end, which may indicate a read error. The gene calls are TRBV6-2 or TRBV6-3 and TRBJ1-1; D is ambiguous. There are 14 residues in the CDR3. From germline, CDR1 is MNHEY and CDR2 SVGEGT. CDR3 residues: CASSLVQSNTEACF. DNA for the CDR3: TGTGCCAGCAGTTTGGTGCAGTCGAACACTGAAGCTTGCTTT.

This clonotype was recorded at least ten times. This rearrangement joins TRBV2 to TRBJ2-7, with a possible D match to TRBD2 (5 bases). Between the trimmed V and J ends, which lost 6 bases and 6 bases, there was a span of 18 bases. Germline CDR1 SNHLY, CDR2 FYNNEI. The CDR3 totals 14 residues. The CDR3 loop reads CASSPAGILLEQYF. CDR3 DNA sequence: TGTGCCAGCAGCCCGGCCGGGATCCTACTCGAGCAGTACTTC.

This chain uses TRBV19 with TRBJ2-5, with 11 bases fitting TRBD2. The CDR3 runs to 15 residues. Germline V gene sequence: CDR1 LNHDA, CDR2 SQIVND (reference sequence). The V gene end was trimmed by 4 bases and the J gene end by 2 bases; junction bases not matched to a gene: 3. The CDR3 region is CASSRGLAEQETQYF. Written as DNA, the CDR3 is TGTGCCAGTAGTAGGGGACTAGCGGAGCAAGAGACCCAGTACTTC.

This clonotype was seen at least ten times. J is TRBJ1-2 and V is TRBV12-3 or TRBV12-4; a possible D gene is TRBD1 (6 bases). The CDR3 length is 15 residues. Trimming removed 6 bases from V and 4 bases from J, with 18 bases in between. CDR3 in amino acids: CASSRTALASYGYTF. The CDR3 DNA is TGTGCCAGCAGCCGGACAGCCCTAGCTTCCTATGGCTACACCTTC.

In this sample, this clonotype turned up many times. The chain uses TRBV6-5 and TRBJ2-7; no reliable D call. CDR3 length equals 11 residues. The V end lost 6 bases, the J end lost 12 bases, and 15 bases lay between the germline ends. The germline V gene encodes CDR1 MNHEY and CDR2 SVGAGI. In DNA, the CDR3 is TGTGCCAGCAGCCTCCCGGGTAGCATGTACTTC. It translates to CASSLPGSMYF.

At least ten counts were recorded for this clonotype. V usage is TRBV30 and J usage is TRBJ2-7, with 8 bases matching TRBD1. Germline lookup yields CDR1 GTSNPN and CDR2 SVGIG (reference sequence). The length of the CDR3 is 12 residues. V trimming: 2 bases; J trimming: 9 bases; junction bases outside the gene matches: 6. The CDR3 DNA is TGTGCCTGGAGTACACCAGGGGGCCTGCAGTACTTC. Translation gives CAWSTPGGLQYF. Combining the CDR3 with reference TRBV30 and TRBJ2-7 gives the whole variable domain SQTIHQWPATLVQPVGSPLSLECTVEGTSNPNLYWYRQAAGRGLQLLFYSVGIGQISSEVPQNLSASRPQDRQFILSSKKLLLSDSGFYLCAWSTPGGLQYFGPGTRLTVT.

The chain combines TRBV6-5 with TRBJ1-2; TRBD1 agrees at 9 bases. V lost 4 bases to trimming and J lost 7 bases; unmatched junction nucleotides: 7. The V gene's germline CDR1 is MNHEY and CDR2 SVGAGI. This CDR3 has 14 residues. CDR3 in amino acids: CASSFTGTGPGYTF. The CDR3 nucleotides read TGTGCCAGCAGTTTCACAGGGACAGGGCCTGGCTACACCTTC.

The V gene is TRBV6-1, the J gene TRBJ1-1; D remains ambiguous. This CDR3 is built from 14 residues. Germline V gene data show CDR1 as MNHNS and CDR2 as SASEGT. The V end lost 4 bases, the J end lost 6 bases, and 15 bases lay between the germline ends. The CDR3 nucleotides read TGTGCCAGCAGTGCAATCAGGACGGCGGCTGAAGCTTTCTTT. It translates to CASSAIRTAAEAFF.

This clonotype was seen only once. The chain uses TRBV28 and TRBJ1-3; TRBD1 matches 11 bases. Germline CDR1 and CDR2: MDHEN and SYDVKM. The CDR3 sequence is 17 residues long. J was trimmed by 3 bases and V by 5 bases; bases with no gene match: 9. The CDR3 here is CASSTSGQGAFGNTIYF. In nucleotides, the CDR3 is TGTGCCAGCAGTACATCTGGACAGGGGGCGTTTGGAAACACCATATATTTT.

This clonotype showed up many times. CDR3 coding DNA: TGTGCCAGCAGCCGACGAAATCGCTACGAGCAGTACTTC. It translates to CASSRRNRYEQYF. The chain has TRBV12-3 or TRBV12-4 and TRBJ2-7; D is unclear. Trimming removed 6 bases from V and 3 bases from J, with 12 bases in between. The CDR3 has 13 amino acids.

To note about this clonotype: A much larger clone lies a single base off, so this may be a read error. CDR3 bases: TGCAGTGCGCCGGACAGGTCAAGCTCCTACGAGCAGCACTTC. As protein: CSAPDRSSSYEQHF. The chain is built from TRBV20-1 and TRBJ2-7; TRBD1 aligns across 7 bases. The CDR3 runs to 14 residues. CDR1 is DFQATT, CDR2 SNEGSKA, per germline (reference sequence).

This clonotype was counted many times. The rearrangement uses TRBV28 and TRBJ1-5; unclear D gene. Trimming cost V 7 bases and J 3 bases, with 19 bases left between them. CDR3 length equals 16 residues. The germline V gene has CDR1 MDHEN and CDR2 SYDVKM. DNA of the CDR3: TGTGCCAGCACCATCCGGTCGTCGGGTCACAATCAGCCCCAGCATTTT. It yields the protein CASTIRSSGHNQPQHF.